The clone carrying this T cell receptor beta chain has only one observation. This record comes from a study of blood T cell repertoires in COVID-19. Produced via immunoSEQ multiplex PCR; TCRdb's table is partial and in-frame only. The sample consists of about 230,000 clones, approximately 87% of them appearing once. The CDR3 contains 16 residues. V lost 5 bases and J lost 6; bases outside the gene matches: 10. CDR1 and CDR2 from the germline V gene are LNHDA and SQIVND (reference sequence). This clonotype was sampled from a woman in her seventies with active or convalescent COVID-19. Sequencing was done on a sample of peripheral blood. The J gene is TRBJ2-1, the V gene TRBV19, with 10 nucleotides matching TRBD2. Written as DNA, the CDR3 is TGTGCCAGTAGTTCCCTAGCGGGAGTACTAGGCAATGAGCAGTTCTTC. Protein product: CASSSLAGVLGNEQFF.